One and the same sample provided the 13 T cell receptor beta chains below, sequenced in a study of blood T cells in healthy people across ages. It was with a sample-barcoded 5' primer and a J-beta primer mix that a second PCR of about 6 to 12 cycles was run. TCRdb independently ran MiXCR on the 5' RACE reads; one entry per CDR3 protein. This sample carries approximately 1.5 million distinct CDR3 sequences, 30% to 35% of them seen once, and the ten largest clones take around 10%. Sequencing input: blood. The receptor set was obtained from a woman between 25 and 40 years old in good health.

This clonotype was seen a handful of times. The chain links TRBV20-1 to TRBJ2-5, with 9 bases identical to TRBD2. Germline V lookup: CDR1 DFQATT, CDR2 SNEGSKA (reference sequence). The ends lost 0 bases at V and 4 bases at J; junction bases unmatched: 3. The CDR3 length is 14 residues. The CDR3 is CSARERGGAETQYF. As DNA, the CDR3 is TGCAGTGCTAGAGAGCGGGGGGGCGCAGAGACCCAGTACTTC.

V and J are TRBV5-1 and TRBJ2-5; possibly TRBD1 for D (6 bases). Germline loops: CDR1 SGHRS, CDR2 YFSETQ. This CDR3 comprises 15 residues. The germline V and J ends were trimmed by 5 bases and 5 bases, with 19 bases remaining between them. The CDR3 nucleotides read TGCGCCAGCAGTTTGCCGCAGGGGTTCGGGGAGACCCAGTACTTC. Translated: CASSLPQGFGETQYF. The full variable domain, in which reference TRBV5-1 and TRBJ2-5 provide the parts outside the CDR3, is KAGVTQTPRYLIKTRGQQVTLSCSPISGHRSVSWYQQTPGQGLQFLFEYFSETQRNKGNFPGRFSGRQFSNSRSEMNVSTLELGDSALYLCASSLPQGFGETQYFGPGTRLLVL.

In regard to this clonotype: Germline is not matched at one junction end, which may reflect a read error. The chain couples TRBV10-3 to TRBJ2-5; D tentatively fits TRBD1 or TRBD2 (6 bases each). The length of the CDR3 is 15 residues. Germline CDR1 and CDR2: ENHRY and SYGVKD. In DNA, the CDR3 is TGTGTCATCAGTGAGAGTCGGGGGCAGGTTGAGACCCAGTACTTC. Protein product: CVISESRGQVETQYF.

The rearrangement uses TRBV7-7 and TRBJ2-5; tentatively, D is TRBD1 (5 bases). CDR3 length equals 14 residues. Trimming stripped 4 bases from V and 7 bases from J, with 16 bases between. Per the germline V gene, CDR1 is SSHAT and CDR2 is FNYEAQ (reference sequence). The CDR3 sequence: CASSSTASRGTQYF. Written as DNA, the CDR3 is TGTGCCAGCAGCTCCACAGCCTCTAGGGGGACCCAGTACTTC.

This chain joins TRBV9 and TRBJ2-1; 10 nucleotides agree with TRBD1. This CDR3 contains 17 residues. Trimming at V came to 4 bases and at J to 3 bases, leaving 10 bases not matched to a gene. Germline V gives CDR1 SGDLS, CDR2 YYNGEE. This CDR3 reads CASSPNSGTGVYNEQFF. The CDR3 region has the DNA TGTGCCAGCAGCCCGAATTCCGGGACAGGGGTCTACAATGAGCAGTTCTTC.

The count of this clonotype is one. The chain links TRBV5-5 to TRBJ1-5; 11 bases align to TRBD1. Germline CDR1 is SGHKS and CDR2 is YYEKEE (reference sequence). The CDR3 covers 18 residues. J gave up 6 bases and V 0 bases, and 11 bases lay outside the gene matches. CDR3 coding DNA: TGTGCCAGCAGCTTGGGGGGACAGGGGGAGTCCAGGAGTCAGCCCCAGCATTTT. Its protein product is CASSLGGQGESRSQPQHF.

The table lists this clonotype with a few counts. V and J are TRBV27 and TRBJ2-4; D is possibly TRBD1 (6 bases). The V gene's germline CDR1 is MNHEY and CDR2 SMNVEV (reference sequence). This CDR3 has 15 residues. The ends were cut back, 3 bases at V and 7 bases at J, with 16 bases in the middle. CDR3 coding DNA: TGTGCCAGCAGTTTCCGTCAGGGGCATGGGAACATTCAGTACTTC. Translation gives CASSFRQGHGNIQYF.

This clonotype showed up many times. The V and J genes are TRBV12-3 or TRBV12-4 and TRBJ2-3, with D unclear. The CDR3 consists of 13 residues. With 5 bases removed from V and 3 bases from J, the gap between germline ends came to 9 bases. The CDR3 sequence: CASSRDRTDTQYF. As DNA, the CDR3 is TGTGCCAGCAGTCGAGATCGGACAGATACGCAGTATTTT.

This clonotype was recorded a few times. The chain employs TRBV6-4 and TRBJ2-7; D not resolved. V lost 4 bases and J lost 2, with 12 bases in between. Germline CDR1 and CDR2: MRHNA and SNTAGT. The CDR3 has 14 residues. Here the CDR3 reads CASSVNTETYEQYF. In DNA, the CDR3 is TGTGCCAGCAGTGTTAATACCGAGACCTACGAGCAGTACTTC.

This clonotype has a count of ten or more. The CDR3 DNA reads TGTGCCAGCAGCTCGACAGGGTACGGCTACACCTTC. This sequence encodes CASSSTGYGYTF. The chain links TRBV28 to TRBJ1-2; 7 bases agree with TRBD1. The CDR3 spans 12 residues. Unmatched junction bases numbered 6, after V lost 6 bases and J lost 8 bases. CDR1 is MDHEN and CDR2 is SYDVKM in the germline V gene.

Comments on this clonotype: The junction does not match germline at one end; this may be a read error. CDR3 amino acids: CASSPDRGIYYGCTF. The CDR3 DNA sequence: TGTGCCAGCAGCCCGGACAGGGGAATATACTATGGCTGCACCTTC. The chain links TRBV7-8 to TRBJ1-2; TRBD1 matches at 9 bases. CDR1 and CDR2 from the germline V gene are SGHVS and FQNEAQ. The CDR3 is 15 residues long.

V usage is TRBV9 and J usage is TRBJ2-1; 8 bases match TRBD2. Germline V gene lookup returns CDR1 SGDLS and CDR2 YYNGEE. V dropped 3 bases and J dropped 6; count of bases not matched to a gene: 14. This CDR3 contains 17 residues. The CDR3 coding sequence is TGTGCCAGCAGCGAGCCCCCGGGGAGCGGGAGTTTCAATGAGCAGTTCTTC. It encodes CASSEPPGSGSFNEQFF.

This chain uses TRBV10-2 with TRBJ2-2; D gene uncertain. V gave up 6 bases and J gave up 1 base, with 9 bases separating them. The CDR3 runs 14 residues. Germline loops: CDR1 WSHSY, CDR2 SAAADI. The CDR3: CASSTELNTGELFF. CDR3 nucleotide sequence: TGCGCCAGCAGCACGGAATTGAACACCGGGGAGCTGTTTTTT.